Listed below are T cell receptor beta chains from one sample, sequenced in a study of technical replicates of blood from several donors. The method was immunoSEQ multiplex PCR; TCRdb's version includes in-frame clones alone and lacks a portion of them. The sample includes around 70,000 clones, 95% to 97% of them seen just once. Sequenced input: T cells isolated from PBMCs. The source of these receptors is a human donor in good health. The CDR3 runs from the conserved cysteine through the conserved F or W. The D gene is left open where the match is weak. Clone size appears in some rows only: once, few, many, or a class for an expanded clone.

v_gene	d_gene	abundance	j_gene	CDR3aa	CDR3nt
TRBV12-5	TRBD1	.	TRBJ2-5	CASGETGGWETQYF	TGTGCTAGTGGGGAAACAGGGGGGTGGGAGACCCAGTACTTC
TRBV11-2	TRBD1	.	TRBJ2-1	CASSRLQGAVHEQFF	TGTGCCAGCAGCAGACTACAGGGGGCAGTCCATGAGCAGTTCTTC
TRBV5-4	TRBD1	once	TRBJ2-3	CASRSGTGVADTQYF	TGTGCCAGCAGATCCGGGACAGGGGTTGCAGATACGCAGTATTTT
TRBV7-2	.	once	TRBJ2-5	CASSSLGAQETQYF	TGTGCCAGCAGCTCCCTAGGGGCCCAAGAGACCCAGTACTTC
TRBV7-2	TRBD1	once	TRBJ1-2	CASSGTGLGYGYTF	TGTGCCAGCAGCGGGACAGGGTTAGGCTATGGCTACACCTTC
TRBV27	TRBD2	once	TRBJ2-2	CASRISGSYNTGELFF	TGTGCCAGCAGGATTAGCGGGAGCTATAATACCGGGGAGCTGTTTTTT
TRBV7-3	.	.	TRBJ1-1	CASSFTGNTEAFF	TGTGCCAGCAGCTTTACAGGTAACACTGAAGCTTTCTTT
TRBV29-1	TRBD2	.	TRBJ2-5	CSGGLAGEETQYF	TGCAGCGGTGGACTAGCGGGAGAGGAGACCCAGTACTTC
TRBV19	TRBD2	.	TRBJ2-7	CASSMALADTYEQYF	TGTGCCAGTAGTATGGCCCTAGCGGACACCTACGAGCAGTACTTC
TRBV2	TRBD2	.	TRBJ2-7	CASVGAGVYEQYF	TGTGCCAGCGTTGGTGCGGGGGTGTACGAGCAGTACTTC
TRBV9	TRBD2	.	TRBJ2-1	CASSTGTTFGGEQFF	TGTGCCAGCAGCACCGGGACTACCTTTGGGGGAGAGCAGTTCTTC
TRBV7-3	.	once	TRBJ1-2	CASSSPVGRVNYGYTF	TGTGCCAGCAGCTCCCCGGTGGGCAGGGTTAACTATGGCTACACCTTC